This T cell receptor (beta chain) was profiled in a study of shared T cell receptors in the human thymus. TCRdb's table, derived via immunoSEQ multiplex PCR, lists solely in-frame clones and lacks some. The sample has roughly 560,000 clones, approximately 78% seen once. From germline, CDR1 is MNHEY and CDR2 SMNVEV (reference sequence). V gave up 5 bases and J gave up 8 bases, with 23 bases separating them. The CDR3 extends over 16 amino acids. A further study also used this sample, focusing on human thymus T cells. That paper notes: There appeared to be biased usage of V and J genes in thymic and blood repertoires. Thymic repertoires overlap heavily among unrelated individuals, related research has reported.

This clonotype was sampled from a boy younger than two with a congenital heart defect. The sample taken for sequencing was thymocytes. The chain employs TRBV27 and TRBJ2-3; TRBD2 might be the D (6 bases). The CDR3 reads CASSRYGNGRRGTQYF. The CDR3 bases are TGTGCCAGCAGTCGATACGGGAACGGGCGGAGGGGTACGCAGTATTTT.